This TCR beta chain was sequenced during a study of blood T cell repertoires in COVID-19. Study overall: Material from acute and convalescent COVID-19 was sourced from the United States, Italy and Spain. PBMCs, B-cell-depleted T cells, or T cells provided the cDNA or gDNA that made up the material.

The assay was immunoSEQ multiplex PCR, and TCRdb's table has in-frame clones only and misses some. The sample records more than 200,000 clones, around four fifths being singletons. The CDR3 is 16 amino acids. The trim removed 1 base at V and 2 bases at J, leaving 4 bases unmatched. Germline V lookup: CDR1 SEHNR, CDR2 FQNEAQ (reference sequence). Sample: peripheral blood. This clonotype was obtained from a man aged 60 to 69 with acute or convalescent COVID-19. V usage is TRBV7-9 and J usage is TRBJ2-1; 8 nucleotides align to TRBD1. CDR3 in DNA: TGTGCCAGCAGCTTAGTGGACAGGGTCACCTACAATGAGCAGTTCTTC. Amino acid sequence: CASSLVDRVTYNEQFF.